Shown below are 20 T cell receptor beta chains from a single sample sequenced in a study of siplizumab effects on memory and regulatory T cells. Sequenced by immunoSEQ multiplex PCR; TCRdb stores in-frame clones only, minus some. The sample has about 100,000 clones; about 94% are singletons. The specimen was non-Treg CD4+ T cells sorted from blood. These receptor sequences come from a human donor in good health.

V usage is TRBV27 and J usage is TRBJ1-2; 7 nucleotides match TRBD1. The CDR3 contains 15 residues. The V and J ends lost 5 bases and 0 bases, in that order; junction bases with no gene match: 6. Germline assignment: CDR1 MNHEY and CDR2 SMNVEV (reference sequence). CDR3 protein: CASSAQGNANYGYTF. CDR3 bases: TGTGCCAGCAGTGCACAGGGGAACGCTAACTATGGCTACACCTTC.

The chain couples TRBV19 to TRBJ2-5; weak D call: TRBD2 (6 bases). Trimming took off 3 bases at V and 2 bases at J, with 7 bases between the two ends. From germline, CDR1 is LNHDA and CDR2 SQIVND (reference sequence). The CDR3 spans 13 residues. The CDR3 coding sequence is TGTGCCAGTAGTATGGGACTTCAAGAGACCCAGTACTTC. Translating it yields CASSMGLQETQYF.

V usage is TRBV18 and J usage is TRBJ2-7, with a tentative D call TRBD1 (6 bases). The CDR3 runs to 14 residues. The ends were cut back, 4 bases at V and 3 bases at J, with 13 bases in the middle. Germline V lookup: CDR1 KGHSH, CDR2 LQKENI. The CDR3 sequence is CASSRTDSFYEQYF. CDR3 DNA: TGTGCCAGCTCACGGACAGATAGTTTCTACGAGCAGTACTTC. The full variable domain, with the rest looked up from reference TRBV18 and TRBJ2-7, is NAGVMQNPRHLVRRRGQEARLRCSPMKGHSHVYWYRQLPEEGLKFMVYLQKENIIDESGMPKERFSAEFPKEGPSILRIQQVVRGDSAAYFCASSRTDSFYEQYFGPGTRLTVT.

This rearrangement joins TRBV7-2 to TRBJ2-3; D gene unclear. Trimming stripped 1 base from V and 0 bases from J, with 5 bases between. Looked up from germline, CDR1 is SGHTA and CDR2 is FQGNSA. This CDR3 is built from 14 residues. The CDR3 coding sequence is TGTGCCAGCAGCTTAGGTTTCAGCACAGATACGCAGTATTTT. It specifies CASSLGFSTDTQYF.

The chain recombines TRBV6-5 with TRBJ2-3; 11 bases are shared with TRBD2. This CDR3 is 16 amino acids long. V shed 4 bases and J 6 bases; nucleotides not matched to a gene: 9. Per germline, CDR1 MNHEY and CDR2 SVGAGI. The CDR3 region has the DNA TGTGCCAGCAGTTCAAGACTAGCGGGACCTGGGGATACGCAGTATTTT. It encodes CASSSRLAGPGDTQYF.

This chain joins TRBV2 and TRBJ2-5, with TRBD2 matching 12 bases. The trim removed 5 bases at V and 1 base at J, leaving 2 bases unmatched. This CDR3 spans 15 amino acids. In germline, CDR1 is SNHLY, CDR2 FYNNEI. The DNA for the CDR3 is TGTGCCAGCAGTCCTAGCGGGAGGGCCCAAGAGACCCAGTACTTC. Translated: CASSPSGRAQETQYF. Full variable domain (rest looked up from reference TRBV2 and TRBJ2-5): EPEVTQTPSHQVTQMGQEVILRCVPISNHLYFYWYRQILGQKVEFLVSFYNNEISEKSEIFDDQFSVERPDGSNFTLKIRSTKLEDSAMYFCASSPSGRAQETQYFGPGTRLLVL.

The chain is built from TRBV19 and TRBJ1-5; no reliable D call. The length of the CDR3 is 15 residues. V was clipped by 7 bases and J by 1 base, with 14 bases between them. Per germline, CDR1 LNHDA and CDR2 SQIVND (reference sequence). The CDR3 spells CASIGGIGSNQPQHF. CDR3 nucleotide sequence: TGTGCCAGTATTGGAGGGATCGGAAGCAATCAGCCCCAGCATTTT.

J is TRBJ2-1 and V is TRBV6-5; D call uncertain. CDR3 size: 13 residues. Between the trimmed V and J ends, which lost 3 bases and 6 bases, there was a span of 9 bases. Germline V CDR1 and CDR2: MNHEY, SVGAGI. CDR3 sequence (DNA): TGTGCCAGCAGTTATAATTCTCCCAATGAGCAGTTCTTC. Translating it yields CASSYNSPNEQFF.

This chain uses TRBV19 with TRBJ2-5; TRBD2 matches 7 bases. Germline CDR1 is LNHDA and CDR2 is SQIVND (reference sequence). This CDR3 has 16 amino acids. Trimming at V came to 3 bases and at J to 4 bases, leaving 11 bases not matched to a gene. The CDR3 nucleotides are TGTGCCAGTAGTATGGGAGGGAGGGCCAGTTTAGAGACCCAGTACTTC. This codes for CASSMGGRASLETQYF.

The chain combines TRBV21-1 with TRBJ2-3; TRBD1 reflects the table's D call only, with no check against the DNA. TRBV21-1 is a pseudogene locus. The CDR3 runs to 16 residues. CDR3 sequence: CASRPHGPRGKDTQYF. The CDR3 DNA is TGTGCCAGCAGACCCCACGGACCTAGGGGAAAAGATACGCAGTATTTT.

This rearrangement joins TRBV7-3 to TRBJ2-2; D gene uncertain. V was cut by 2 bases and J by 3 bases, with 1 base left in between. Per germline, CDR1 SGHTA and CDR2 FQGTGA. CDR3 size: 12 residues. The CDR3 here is CASSLYTGELFF. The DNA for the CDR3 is TGTGCCAGCAGCTTATACACCGGGGAGCTGTTTTTT.

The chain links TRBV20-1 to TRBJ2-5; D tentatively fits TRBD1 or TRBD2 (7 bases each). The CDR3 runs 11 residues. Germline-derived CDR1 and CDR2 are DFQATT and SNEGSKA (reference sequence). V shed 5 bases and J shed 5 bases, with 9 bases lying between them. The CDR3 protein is CSAQGGETQYF. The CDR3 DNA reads TGCAGTGCTCAGGGGGGGGAGACCCAGTACTTC.

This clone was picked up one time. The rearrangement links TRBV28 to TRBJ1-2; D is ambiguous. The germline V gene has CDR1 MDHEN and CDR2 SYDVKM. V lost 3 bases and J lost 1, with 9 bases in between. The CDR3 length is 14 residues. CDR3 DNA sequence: TGTGCCAGCAGTTTGGAACAACTTAACTATGGCTACACCTTC. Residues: CASSLEQLNYGYTF.

CDR3 amino acids: CASRTGRFYGYTF. The CDR3 DNA is TGTGCCAGCAGAACGGGACGGTTCTATGGCTACACCTTC. The chain is built from TRBV28 and TRBJ1-2, with D possibly TRBD1 on 5 matching bases. This CDR3 region has 13 residues. The germline V and J ends were trimmed by 6 bases and 4 bases, with 12 bases remaining between them. CDR1 is MDHEN and CDR2 is SYDVKM in the germline V gene.

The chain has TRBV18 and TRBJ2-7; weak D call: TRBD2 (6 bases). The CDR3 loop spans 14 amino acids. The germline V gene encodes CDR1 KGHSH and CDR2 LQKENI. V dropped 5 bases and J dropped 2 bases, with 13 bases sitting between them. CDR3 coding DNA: TGTGCCAGCTCAGGGTCTAGCGTCGCCTACGAGCAGTACTTC. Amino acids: CASSGSSVAYEQYF.

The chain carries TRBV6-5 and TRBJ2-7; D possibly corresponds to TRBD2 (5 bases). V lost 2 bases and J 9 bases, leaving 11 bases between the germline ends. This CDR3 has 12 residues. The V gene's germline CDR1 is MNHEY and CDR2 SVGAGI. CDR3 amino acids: CASSYPRGTQYF. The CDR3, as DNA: TGTGCCAGCAGTTACCCCCGGGGAACGCAGTACTTC.

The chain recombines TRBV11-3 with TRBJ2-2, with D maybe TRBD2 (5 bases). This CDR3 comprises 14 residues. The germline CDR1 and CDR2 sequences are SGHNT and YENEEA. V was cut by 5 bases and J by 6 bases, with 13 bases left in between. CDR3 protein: CASSPRGLAGELFF. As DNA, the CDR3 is TGTGCCAGCAGCCCCCGCGGGCTAGCCGGGGAGCTGTTTTTT. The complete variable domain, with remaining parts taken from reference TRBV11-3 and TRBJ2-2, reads EAGVVQSPRYKIIEKKQPVAFWCNPISGHNTLYWYLQNLGQGPELLIRYENEEAVDDSQLPKDRFSAERLKGVDSTLKIQPAELGDSAVYLCASSPRGLAGELFFGEGSRLTVL.

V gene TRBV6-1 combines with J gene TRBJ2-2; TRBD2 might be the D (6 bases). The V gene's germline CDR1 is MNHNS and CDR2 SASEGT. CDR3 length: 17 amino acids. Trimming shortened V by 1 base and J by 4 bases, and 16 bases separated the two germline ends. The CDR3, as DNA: TGTGCCAGCAGTGAAGGGGTTAGCGGAAGAGTCACCGGGGAGCTGTTTTTT. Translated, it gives CASSEGVSGRVTGELFF.

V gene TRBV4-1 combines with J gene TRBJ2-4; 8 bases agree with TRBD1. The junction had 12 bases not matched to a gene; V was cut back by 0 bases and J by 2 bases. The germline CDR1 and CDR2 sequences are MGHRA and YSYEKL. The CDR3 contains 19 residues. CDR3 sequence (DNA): TGCGCCAGCAGCCAAGATTCAGGGGGCTTCGTTATAACCAAAAACATTCAGTACTTC. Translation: CASSQDSGGFVITKNIQYF.

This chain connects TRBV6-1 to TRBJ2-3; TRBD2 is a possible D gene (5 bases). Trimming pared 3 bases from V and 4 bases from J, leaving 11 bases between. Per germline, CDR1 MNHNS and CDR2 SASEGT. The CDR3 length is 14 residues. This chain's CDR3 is CASSDGGGPDTQYF. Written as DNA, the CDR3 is TGTGCCAGCAGTGATGGAGGCGGCCCAGATACGCAGTATTTT.